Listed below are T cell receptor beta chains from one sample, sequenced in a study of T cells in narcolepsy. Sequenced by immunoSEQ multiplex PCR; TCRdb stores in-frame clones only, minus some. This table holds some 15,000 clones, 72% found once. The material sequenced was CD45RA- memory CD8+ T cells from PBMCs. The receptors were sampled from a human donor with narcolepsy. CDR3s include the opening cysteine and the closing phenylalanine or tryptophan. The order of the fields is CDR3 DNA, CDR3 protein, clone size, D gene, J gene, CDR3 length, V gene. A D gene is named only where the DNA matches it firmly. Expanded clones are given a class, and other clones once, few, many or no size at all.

cdr3_nt: TGTGCCAGCAGTTCACAGGGGGCCAATTCACCCCTCCACTTT; cdr3_aa: CASSSQGANSPLHF; clone_size: NA; d_call: TRBD1; j_call: TRBJ1-6; cdr3_length: 14; v_call: TRBV27
cdr3_nt: TGTGCCAGCAGCCCCAAGCGGGGGGAACTCTACGAGCAGTACTTC; cdr3_aa: CASSPKRGELYEQYF; clone_size: NA; d_call: TRBD2; j_call: TRBJ2-7; cdr3_length: 15; v_call: TRBV7-3
cdr3_nt: TGTGCCAGTAGTGGGGGACAGGGGTTCACTGAAGCTTTCTTT; cdr3_aa: CASSGGQGFTEAFF; clone_size: NA; d_call: TRBD1; j_call: TRBJ1-1; cdr3_length: 14; v_call: TRBV19
cdr3_nt: TGTGCCAGCAGCTTTATCGTGGACACCATATATTTT; cdr3_aa: CASSFIVDTIYF; clone_size: NA; d_call: NA; j_call: TRBJ1-3; cdr3_length: 12; v_call: TRBV11-2
cdr3_nt: TGTGCCAGCAGCTTACCAGGGGTAGGCTCCTACAATGAGCAGTTCTTC; cdr3_aa: CASSLPGVGSYNEQFF; clone_size: NA; d_call: NA; j_call: TRBJ2-1; cdr3_length: 16; v_call: TRBV13
cdr3_nt: TGTGCCAGCAGCTTAACCTCCGGGACAGCCTCCTACCCTGAAGCTTTCTTT; cdr3_aa: CASSLTSGTASYPEAFF; clone_size: NA; d_call: TRBD1; j_call: TRBJ1-1; cdr3_length: 17; v_call: TRBV5-5
cdr3_nt: TGTGCCAGCAGTTTCCCGGGGACGACAGATACGCAGTATTTT; cdr3_aa: CASSFPGTTDTQYF; clone_size: NA; d_call: NA; j_call: TRBJ2-3; cdr3_length: 14; v_call: TRBV27
cdr3_nt: TGTGCCAGCACCACCCTAGCGGGACCGAACACCGGGGAGCTGTTTTTT; cdr3_aa: CASTTLAGPNTGELFF; clone_size: once; d_call: TRBD2; j_call: TRBJ2-2; cdr3_length: 16; v_call: TRBV7-4
cdr3_nt: TGTGCCAGCAGTTTATCGATAGGACAGGTCTCCTACGAGCAGCACTTC; cdr3_aa: CASSLSIGQVSYEQHF; clone_size: NA; d_call: TRBD1; j_call: TRBJ2-7; cdr3_length: 16; v_call: TRBV27
cdr3_nt: TGTGCCAGCAGCGAGGGTGATAGGGGATTTTTCTACGAGCAGTACTTC; cdr3_aa: CASSEGDRGFFYEQYF; clone_size: NA; d_call: NA; j_call: TRBJ2-7; cdr3_length: 16; v_call: TRBV5-6
cdr3_nt: TGCGCCAGCAGCCAAGATTCGGGACAGTGGCTGGGAGAGCAGTACTTC; cdr3_aa: CASSQDSGQWLGEQYF; clone_size: NA; d_call: TRBD1; j_call: TRBJ2-7; cdr3_length: 16; v_call: TRBV4-1
cdr3_nt: TGCGCCAGCAGCCAAGATACTAGCTTCGAACTGTTTTTT; cdr3_aa: CASSQDTSFELFF; clone_size: NA; d_call: NA; j_call: TRBJ1-4; cdr3_length: 13; v_call: TRBV4-3
cdr3_nt: TGCGCCAGCAGCCAAGGACTTCTTGGCTACACCTTC; cdr3_aa: CASSQGLLGYTF; clone_size: NA; d_call: NA; j_call: TRBJ1-2; cdr3_length: 12; v_call: TRBV4-1
cdr3_nt: TGTGCCAGTAGATCAAGTACTAGCGACCTTCGAACCCAGTACTTC; cdr3_aa: CASRSSTSDLRTQYF; clone_size: NA; d_call: TRBD2; j_call: TRBJ2-5; cdr3_length: 15; v_call: TRBV19
cdr3_nt: TGTGCCAGCAGCCAAGAGGCAGCCGGCGGCTACACCTTC; cdr3_aa: CASSQEAAGGYTF; clone_size: NA; d_call: NA; j_call: TRBJ1-2; cdr3_length: 13; v_call: TRBV14
cdr3_nt: TGTGCCAGCAGTTTCGAGGAGAACACCGGGGAGCTGTTTTTT; cdr3_aa: CASSFEENTGELFF; clone_size: NA; d_call: NA; j_call: TRBJ2-2; cdr3_length: 14; v_call: TRBV27
cdr3_nt: TGCGCCAGCGGACAGGGAATTGACACTGAAGCTTTCTTT; cdr3_aa: CASGQGIDTEAFF; clone_size: NA; d_call: TRBD1; j_call: TRBJ1-1; cdr3_length: 13; v_call: TRBV5-1
cdr3_nt: TGCGCCAGCAGCCAAGAAGATGTGGGGGGGCGCAATGAGCAGTTCTTC; cdr3_aa: CASSQEDVGGRNEQFF; clone_size: NA; d_call: NA; j_call: TRBJ2-1; cdr3_length: 16; v_call: TRBV4-1
cdr3_nt: TGTGCCAGCAGCTTAGGCCGCGTCAATGAGCAGTTCTTC; cdr3_aa: CASSLGRVNEQFF; clone_size: few; d_call: NA; j_call: TRBJ2-1; cdr3_length: 13; v_call: TRBV7-2
cdr3_nt: TGTGCCAGCAGGACAGGGGAGGGCTACACCTTC; cdr3_aa: CASRTGEGYTF; clone_size: NA; d_call: TRBD1; j_call: TRBJ1-2; cdr3_length: 11; v_call: TRBV2
cdr3_nt: TGCGCCAGCAGTGAACCACGGGACACCCCCTACGAGCAGTACTTC; cdr3_aa: CASSEPRDTPYEQYF; clone_size: few; d_call: NA; j_call: TRBJ2-7; cdr3_length: 15; v_call: TRBV10-2
cdr3_nt: TGTGCCAGCAGCGTCCGGGACGGTAACACTGAAGCTTTCTTT; cdr3_aa: CASSVRDGNTEAFF; clone_size: few; d_call: NA; j_call: TRBJ1-1; cdr3_length: 14; v_call: TRBV11-2
cdr3_nt: TGTGCCAGCAGCGCATGGGAGGGCCCCCAGCATTTT; cdr3_aa: CASSAWEGPQHF; clone_size: NA; d_call: NA; j_call: TRBJ1-5; cdr3_length: 12; v_call: TRBV9
cdr3_nt: TGTGCCAGCAGCCAAGGACGGTGGGGAACCGGGGAGCTGTTTTTT; cdr3_aa: CASSQGRWGTGELFF; clone_size: once; d_call: NA; j_call: TRBJ2-2; cdr3_length: 15; v_call: TRBV7-6
cdr3_nt: TGTGCCAGCAGTGAAGGTAGCGGGAGGGCGAATGAGCAGTTCTTC; cdr3_aa: CASSEGSGRANEQFF; clone_size: NA; d_call: TRBD2; j_call: TRBJ2-1; cdr3_length: 15; v_call: TRBV6-4
cdr3_nt: TGTGCCAGCAGCGCTCCCGGGACTAGCGGGAGTCTTATCACCGGGGAGCTGTTTTTT; cdr3_aa: CASSAPGTSGSLITGELFF; clone_size: NA; d_call: TRBD2; j_call: TRBJ2-2; cdr3_length: 19; v_call: TRBV9
cdr3_nt: TGTGCCAGCAGTATAGGCCTCTCCTACGAGCAGTACTTC; cdr3_aa: CASSIGLSYEQYF; clone_size: medium-sized; d_call: NA; j_call: TRBJ2-7; cdr3_length: 13; v_call: TRBV7-9
cdr3_nt: TGTGCCAGCAGTCAAGGGACTAGCAGTTACAATGAGCAGTTCTTC; cdr3_aa: CASSQGTSSYNEQFF; clone_size: NA; d_call: TRBD2; j_call: TRBJ2-1; cdr3_length: 15; v_call: TRBV27
cdr3_nt: TGCAGCGTTGTTCCGCAGGGAGGGACTGAAGCTTTCTTT; cdr3_aa: CSVVPQGGTEAFF; clone_size: NA; d_call: NA; j_call: TRBJ1-1; cdr3_length: 13; v_call: TRBV29-1
cdr3_nt: TGTGCCAGCAGCACCGATCAAAGGGGCACTGAAGCTTTCTTT; cdr3_aa: CASSTDQRGTEAFF; clone_size: NA; d_call: NA; j_call: TRBJ1-1; cdr3_length: 14; v_call: TRBV7-8
cdr3_nt: TGTGCCATCAGTGCGAATCAGGGGGCTTGGAACACTGAAGCTTTCTTT; cdr3_aa: CAISANQGAWNTEAFF; clone_size: NA; d_call: TRBD1; j_call: TRBJ1-1; cdr3_length: 16; v_call: TRBV10-3
cdr3_nt: TGTGCCAGCAGGCGAGGGACAGTTGATACGCAGTATTTT; cdr3_aa: CASRRGTVDTQYF; clone_size: NA; d_call: TRBD1; j_call: TRBJ2-3; cdr3_length: 13; v_call: TRBV7-9
cdr3_nt: TGTGCCAGCAGCTCGTTGGACAGGGGGCCTAGCGGGGAGCTGTTTTTT; cdr3_aa: CASSSLDRGPSGELFF; clone_size: NA; d_call: TRBD1; j_call: TRBJ2-2; cdr3_length: 16; v_call: TRBV11-3
cdr3_nt: TGTGCCAGTAGCCGAGCGGGGGGGCCAGAGACCCAGTACTTC; cdr3_aa: CASSRAGGPETQYF; clone_size: NA; d_call: TRBD2; j_call: TRBJ2-5; cdr3_length: 14; v_call: TRBV19
cdr3_nt: TGTGCCAGCAGTTACTCGTTAAGGGTTGAAGCTTTCTTT; cdr3_aa: CASSYSLRVEAFF; clone_size: NA; d_call: NA; j_call: TRBJ1-1; cdr3_length: 13; v_call: TRBV6-6
cdr3_nt: TGTGCCAGCAGCTCTCTGGGAACCTACGAGCAGTACTTC; cdr3_aa: CASSSLGTYEQYF; clone_size: NA; d_call: NA; j_call: TRBJ2-7; cdr3_length: 13; v_call: TRBV7-6
cdr3_nt: TGTGCCACCAGCAGATCCGAAGCGAGGGGGCAGTTCTTC; cdr3_aa: CATSRSEARGQFF; clone_size: NA; d_call: NA; j_call: TRBJ2-1; cdr3_length: 13; v_call: TRBV15
cdr3_nt: TGTGCCACCAGGAGTCGCGGGTACAATCAGCCCCAGCATTTT; cdr3_aa: CATRSRGYNQPQHF; clone_size: NA; d_call: NA; j_call: TRBJ1-5; cdr3_length: 14; v_call: TRBV15
cdr3_nt: TGTGCCAGCAGTCAACTAGCGGGGGGGCTCTTCACAGATACGCAGTATTTT; cdr3_aa: CASSQLAGGLFTDTQYF; clone_size: NA; d_call: TRBD2; j_call: TRBJ2-3; cdr3_length: 17; v_call: TRBV2
cdr3_nt: TGTGCCAGCTTAGATGTTCAGACAGTAGCCTACGAGCAGTACTTC; cdr3_aa: CASLDVQTVAYEQYF; clone_size: NA; d_call: NA; j_call: TRBJ2-7; cdr3_length: 15; v_call: TRBV7-9
cdr3_nt: TGTGCCAGCAGTTACTCGGGCAGGGTATCTTCCTACGAGCAGTACTTC; cdr3_aa: CASSYSGRVSSYEQYF; clone_size: NA; d_call: NA; j_call: TRBJ2-7; cdr3_length: 16; v_call: TRBV6-6
cdr3_nt: TGCGCCAGCAGCCAAGTACTAGCCGGGGACTACGAGCAGTACTTC; cdr3_aa: CASSQVLAGDYEQYF; clone_size: NA; d_call: NA; j_call: TRBJ2-7; cdr3_length: 15; v_call: TRBV4-1
cdr3_nt: TGTGCCTGGACGAGTTTTAACTATGGCTACACCTTC; cdr3_aa: CAWTSFNYGYTF; clone_size: NA; d_call: NA; j_call: TRBJ1-2; cdr3_length: 12; v_call: TRBV30
cdr3_nt: TGCGCCAGCAGTTATAGCGGGGGGGCCCCAGATACGCAGTATTTT; cdr3_aa: CASSYSGGAPDTQYF; clone_size: NA; d_call: TRBD2; j_call: TRBJ2-3; cdr3_length: 15; v_call: TRBV10-1
cdr3_nt: TGTGCCAGCAGTGAAAACCCAGATTCCTACGAGCAGTACTTC; cdr3_aa: CASSENPDSYEQYF; clone_size: NA; d_call: NA; j_call: TRBJ2-7; cdr3_length: 14; v_call: TRBV2
cdr3_nt: TGTGCCAGCAGTTACTCATTCGATACAATGAACACTGAAGCTTTCTTT; cdr3_aa: CASSYSFDTMNTEAFF; clone_size: NA; d_call: NA; j_call: TRBJ1-1; cdr3_length: 16; v_call: TRBV6-5
cdr3_nt: TGTGCCAGCAGCTTGCCAGATACGCAGTATTTT; cdr3_aa: CASSLPDTQYF; clone_size: NA; d_call: NA; j_call: TRBJ2-3; cdr3_length: 11; v_call: TRBV11-2
cdr3_nt: TGTGCCAGCAGCCCGCGAATGTTGGTAGATACGCAGTATTTT; cdr3_aa: CASSPRMLVDTQYF; clone_size: NA; d_call: NA; j_call: TRBJ2-3; cdr3_length: 14; v_call: TRBV5-4
cdr3_nt: TGTGCCAGCAGCTTAGAAGGGGTGGACGAGCAGTACTTC; cdr3_aa: CASSLEGVDEQYF; clone_size: NA; d_call: NA; j_call: TRBJ2-7; cdr3_length: 13; v_call: TRBV7-9
cdr3_nt: TGTGCCAGCAGCTCGGCAGGGGGCGGCTCCTACGAGCAGTACTTC; cdr3_aa: CASSSAGGGSYEQYF; clone_size: NA; d_call: TRBD1; j_call: TRBJ2-7; cdr3_length: 15; v_call: TRBV7-8
cdr3_nt: TGTGCCAGCAGCGCGACGAGGGGCTACGAGCAGTACTTC; cdr3_aa: CASSATRGYEQYF; clone_size: NA; d_call: NA; j_call: TRBJ2-7; cdr3_length: 13; v_call: TRBV2
cdr3_nt: TGCAGCGTTGAAGATAGGGCGAACACCGGGGAGCTGTTTTTT; cdr3_aa: CSVEDRANTGELFF; clone_size: few; d_call: NA; j_call: TRBJ2-2; cdr3_length: 14; v_call: TRBV29-1
cdr3_nt: TGTGCCAGCAGCCTTCAGGGTGAGCAGTACTTC; cdr3_aa: CASSLQGEQYF; clone_size: NA; d_call: NA; j_call: TRBJ2-7; cdr3_length: 11; v_call: TRBV13
cdr3_nt: TGTGCCAGCCTAAAGTACAGGGAGGGAACTGAAGCTTTCTTT; cdr3_aa: CASLKYREGTEAFF; clone_size: few; d_call: NA; j_call: TRBJ1-1; cdr3_length: 14; v_call: TRBV6-1